The rows below give T cell receptor beta chains drawn from one sample of a study of a mutant IDH1 vaccine in newly diagnosed glioma. No antigen has been identified for these receptors. Sequenced by immunoSEQ multiplex PCR; TCRdb stores in-frame clones only, minus some. The table has about 48,000 clones, around four fifths seen once. Material: PBMCs, obtained from a glioma patient whose treatment included an IDH1 peptide vaccine. These receptors came from a middle-aged man with glioma. CDR3s include the opening cysteine and the closing phenylalanine or tryptophan. Each record gives: V gene, J gene, D gene, clone size, CDR3 protein, CDR3 DNA. A D gene is named only where the DNA matches it firmly. The listing skips clone size in some rows; elsewhere it reads once, few, many or a size class.

v_call: TRBV6-5; j_call: TRBJ1-6; d_call: .; clone_size: few; cdr3_aa: CASRSGSYNSPLHF; cdr3_nt: TGTGCCAGCAGGTCCGGCTCCTATAATTCACCCCTCCACTTT
v_call: TRBV29-1; j_call: TRBJ2-3; d_call: .; clone_size: .; cdr3_aa: CSSSTGPDTQYF; cdr3_nt: TGCAGCTCTAGTACAGGGCCAGATACGCAGTATTTT
v_call: TRBV11-2; j_call: TRBJ1-1; d_call: .; clone_size: .; cdr3_aa: CASSFGNTEAFF; cdr3_nt: TGTGCCAGCAGCTTCGGGAACACTGAAGCTTTCTTT
v_call: TRBV25-1; j_call: TRBJ2-1; d_call: .; clone_size: .; cdr3_aa: CASRASLSIGEQFF; cdr3_nt: TGTGCCAGCCGGGCTAGCCTTTCCATCGGTGAGCAGTTCTTC
v_call: TRBV30; j_call: TRBJ2-2; d_call: TRBD1; clone_size: .; cdr3_aa: CACRGTADPNTGELFF; cdr3_nt: TGTGCCTGCAGGGGGACGGCGGATCCGAACACCGGGGAGCTGTTTTTT
v_call: TRBV27; j_call: TRBJ1-5; d_call: .; clone_size: .; cdr3_aa: CASSFKGPAYSNQPQHF; cdr3_nt: TGTGCCAGCAGTTTCAAGGGGCCAGCCTATAGCAATCAGCCCCAGCATTTT
v_call: TRBV2; j_call: TRBJ2-1; d_call: .; clone_size: .; cdr3_aa: CASRVDRAPYNEQFF; cdr3_nt: TGTGCCAGCAGAGTTGATAGAGCGCCCTACAATGAGCAGTTCTTC
v_call: TRBV5-4; j_call: TRBJ2-3; d_call: .; clone_size: .; cdr3_aa: CASSLGSGSGESTQYF; cdr3_nt: TGTGCCAGCAGCTTGGGATCGGGGTCCGGGGAAAGTACGCAGTATTTT
v_call: TRBV15; j_call: TRBJ2-5; d_call: .; clone_size: .; cdr3_aa: CATSRGDRGSGETQYF; cdr3_nt: TGTGCCACCAGCAGAGGGGATAGGGGCTCAGGGGAGACCCAGTACTTC
v_call: TRBV4-1; j_call: TRBJ1-5; d_call: .; clone_size: .; cdr3_aa: CASSQDSNQPQHF; cdr3_nt: TGCGCCAGCAGCCAAGATTCCAATCAGCCCCAGCATTTT
v_call: TRBV19; j_call: TRBJ1-2; d_call: TRBD1; clone_size: few; cdr3_aa: CASSMVTTGDYGYTF; cdr3_nt: TGTGCCAGTAGTATGGTTACGACAGGGGACTATGGCTACACCTTC
v_call: TRBV2; j_call: TRBJ1-4; d_call: .; clone_size: .; cdr3_aa: CASSEGGGNEKLFF; cdr3_nt: TGTGCCAGCAGTGAAGGGGGGGGGAATGAAAAACTGTTTTTT
v_call: TRBV27; j_call: TRBJ1-2; d_call: .; clone_size: .; cdr3_aa: CASSESGNWFGYTF; cdr3_nt: TGTGCCAGCAGTGAGTCAGGGAACTGGTTTGGCTACACCTTC
v_call: TRBV5-4; j_call: TRBJ1-3; d_call: .; clone_size: few; cdr3_aa: CASSYSTGGNTIYF; cdr3_nt: TGTGCCAGCAGCTATTCCACGGGTGGAAACACCATATATTTT
v_call: TRBV20-1; j_call: TRBJ1-1; d_call: .; clone_size: few; cdr3_aa: CSVTENTEAFF; cdr3_nt: TGCAGTGTCACAGAGAACACTGAAGCTTTCTTT
v_call: TRBV5-1; j_call: TRBJ1-2; d_call: .; clone_size: .; cdr3_aa: CAIQVGVDPRNYGYTF; cdr3_nt: TGCGCCATCCAGGTAGGGGTGGATCCTCGTAACTATGGCTACACCTTC
v_call: TRBV18; j_call: TRBJ1-2; d_call: .; clone_size: .; cdr3_aa: CASSQESRVSANYGYTF; cdr3_nt: TGTGCCAGCTCGCAGGAGAGCAGGGTCTCTGCTAACTATGGCTACACCTTC
v_call: TRBV2; j_call: TRBJ2-2; d_call: .; clone_size: .; cdr3_aa: CASRNVPISNTGELFF; cdr3_nt: TGTGCCAGCAGGAACGTACCGATTTCGAACACCGGGGAGCTGTTTTTT
v_call: TRBV7-9; j_call: TRBJ2-7; d_call: TRBD2; clone_size: .; cdr3_aa: CASSSGGTSYEQYF; cdr3_nt: TGTGCCAGCAGCTCCGGGGGGACCTCCTACGAGCAGTACTTC
v_call: TRBV5-1; j_call: TRBJ2-5; d_call: .; clone_size: .; cdr3_aa: CASSLEGGKTQYF; cdr3_nt: TGCGCCAGCAGCTTAGAGGGGGGGAAGACCCAGTACTTC
v_call: TRBV29-1; j_call: TRBJ2-7; d_call: TRBD1; clone_size: .; cdr3_aa: CSVTTGGEQYF; cdr3_nt: TGCAGCGTTACCACAGGGGGCGAGCAGTACTTC
v_call: TRBV5-6; j_call: TRBJ2-5; d_call: .; clone_size: .; cdr3_aa: CASSLAGLETQYF; cdr3_nt: TGTGCCAGCAGCTTGGCAGGGCTTGAGACCCAGTACTTC